Below, 16 T cell receptor beta chains from the same sample are listed, as sequenced in a study of cytomegalovirus exposure and HLA in healthy donors. Clones were sequenced by immunoSEQ multiplex PCR, and TCRdb holds only the in-frame ones, with some missing. The sample contains some 130,000 clones, about 80% of which appear only once. The sample consisted of PBMCs. The receptors come from a young man in good health and CMV-seropositive.

The chain couples TRBV4-3 to TRBJ2-1; no firm D call. In germline, CDR1 is LGHNA, CDR2 YSLEER. V dropped 4 bases and J dropped 1 base, with 17 bases sitting between them. The CDR3 has 17 residues. The chain's CDR3 is CASSPTEVGRSYNEQFF. The CDR3 coding sequence is TGCGCCAGCAGCCCCACGGAAGTGGGCAGATCCTACAATGAGCAGTTCTTC.

V gene TRBV11-3 combines with J gene TRBJ2-1; D unclear. This CDR3 has 15 residues. Germline loops: CDR1 SGHNT, CDR2 YENEEA. Trimming took off 0 bases at V and 4 bases at J, with 10 bases between the two ends. For the CDR3, the DNA is TGTGCCAGCAGCTTAGATTCTACTCCTTACAATGAGCAGTTCTTC. Protein: CASSLDSTPYNEQFF.

This clone has just a few counts. The chain joins TRBV4-3 to TRBJ2-7; no clear D gene. The V end lost 2 bases, the J end lost 3 bases, and 8 bases lay between the germline ends. The V gene's germline CDR1 is LGHNA and CDR2 YSLEER. This CDR3 is built from 13 residues. CDR3 loop: CASSQQVFYEQYF. DNA for the CDR3: TGCGCCAGCAGCCAACAGGTTTTCTACGAGCAGTACTTC.

The chain uses TRBV2 and TRBJ2-5; D unclear. Per the germline V gene, CDR1 is SNHLY and CDR2 is FYNNEI. This CDR3 is built from 13 residues. The V and J ends lost 5 bases and 2 bases respectively, with 9 bases between them. DNA for the CDR3: TGTGCCAGCAGTTCCGACGGGCAAGAGACCCAGTACTTC. Translation: CASSSDGQETQYF.

This clone was seen more than once but under ten times. Other nucleotide sequences from this sample produce the same CDR3. The CDR3 loop is CAISAGNEQFF. In DNA form, the CDR3 reads TGTGCCATCAGTGCAGGCAATGAGCAGTTCTTC. This chain connects TRBV10-3 to TRBJ2-1; D ambiguous. The CDR3 has 11 residues. CDR1 and CDR2 from the germline V gene are ENHRY and SYGVKD. V was shortened by 4 bases and J by 6 bases, with 4 bases between the two germline ends.

The chain carries TRBV6-6 and TRBJ2-4; TRBD1 matches at 9 bases. V lost 2 bases and J lost 8; bases outside the gene matches: 7. This CDR3 region has 15 residues. Germline values: CDR1 MNHNY, CDR2 SVGAGI (reference sequence). This chain's CDR3 is CASSYLGTGPYIQYF. The DNA of the CDR3 is TGTGCCAGCAGTTACCTCGGGACAGGGCCGTACATTCAGTACTTC.

This sequence joins TRBV6-1 and TRBJ2-2, with D possibly TRBD1 on 5 matching bases. Looked up from germline, CDR1 is MNHNS and CDR2 is SASEGT. The CDR3 is made up of 18 amino acids. Trimming left V 4 bases short and J 0 bases short, with 18 bases between. The CDR3 protein is CASSALGEQETNTGELFF. The CDR3 region has the DNA TGTGCCAGCAGTGCCCTAGGGGAACAGGAAACGAACACCGGGGAGCTGTTTTTT.

This chain joins TRBV5-1 and TRBJ2-4, with 14 nucleotides matching TRBD2. The germline V gene has CDR1 SGHRS and CDR2 YFSETQ. The CDR3 runs to 16 residues. J was trimmed by 7 bases and V by 2 bases; bases with no gene match: 5. CDR3 bases: TGCGCCAGCAGCTTAGGACTAGCGGGGGGCCTGAACATTCAGTACTTC. It codes for CASSLGLAGGLNIQYF. Looking up the rest from reference TRBV5-1 and TRBJ2-4 gives the full variable domain: KAGVTQTPRYLIKTRGQQVTLSCSPISGHRSVSWYQQTPGQGLQFLFEYFSETQRNKGNFPGRFSGRQFSNSRSEMNVSTLELGDSALYLCASSLGLAGGLNIQYFGAGTRLSVL.

The CDR3 is CASSLAGGDTQYF. In DNA form, the CDR3 reads TGTGCCAGCAGCTTGGCCGGTGGAGATACGCAGTATTTT. This chain connects TRBV5-4 to TRBJ2-3; no reliable D call. There are 13 residues in the CDR3. The V end was cut by 0 bases, the J end by 5 bases, with 7 bases between. Germline lookup yields CDR1 SGHNT and CDR2 YYREEE (reference sequence).

The genes are TRBV4-3 and TRBJ1-3; D not resolved. Per germline, CDR1 LGHNA and CDR2 YSLEER. The CDR3 has 17 residues. Trimming removed 0 bases at V and 0 bases at J, with 12 bases between. CDR3 coding DNA: TGCGCCAGCAGCCAAGAGAGTAGTGAGGCCTCTGGAAACACCATATATTTT. Protein product: CASSQESSEASGNTIYF.

The chain combines TRBV5-1 with TRBJ2-7; 10 nucleotides align to TRBD2. The ends lost 4 bases at V and 3 bases at J; junction bases unmatched: 7. The CDR3 length is 15 residues. Germline V gene sequence: CDR1 SGHRS, CDR2 YFSETQ. CDR3 protein: CASSRGLAPDYEQYF. The CDR3 DNA reads as TGCGCCAGCAGCAGGGGACTAGCGCCTGACTACGAGCAGTACTTC.

This chain uses TRBV30 with TRBJ1-4, with D maybe TRBD1 (5 bases). The CDR3 sequence is 13 residues long. From germline, CDR1 is GTSNPN and CDR2 SVGIG (reference sequence). V lost 7 bases to trimming and J lost 10 bases, with 19 bases between them. CDR3 protein: CASASQGHGKLFF. CDR3 in DNA: TGTGCCTCCGCGTCTCAGGGCCACGGAAAACTGTTTTTT.

V is TRBV7-3 and J is TRBJ2-1, with D tentatively TRBD1 (6 bases). CDR3 length: 15 amino acids. The germline CDR1 and CDR2 sequences are SGHTA and FQGTGA. V was shortened by 1 base and J by 3 bases, with 10 bases between the two germline ends. CDR3 in amino acids: CASSLKGVHYNEQFF. The DNA of the CDR3 is TGTGCCAGCAGCTTAAAGGGGGTCCACTACAATGAGCAGTTCTTC. Full variable domain (rest looked up from reference TRBV7-3 and TRBJ2-1): GAGVSQTPSNKVTEKGKYVELRCDPISGHTALYWYRQSLGQGPEFLIYFQGTGAADDSGLPNDRFFAVRPEGSVSTLKIQRTERGDSAVYLCASSLKGVHYNEQFFGPGTRLTVL.

The chain combines TRBV29-1 with TRBJ1-5; a weak D match, TRBD1 (5 bases). V was shortened by 4 bases and J by 1 base, with 5 bases between the two germline ends. In germline, CDR1 is SQVTM, CDR2 ANQGSEA. This CDR3 is built from 12 residues. In DNA form, the CDR3 reads TGCAGCGTTGGGGGCAGCAATCAGCCCCAGCATTTT. It yields the protein CSVGGSNQPQHF.

The chain has TRBV2 and TRBJ2-3; D perhaps matches TRBD2 (5 bases). Germline CDR1 reads SNHLY; CDR2 reads FYNNEI. V was clipped by 6 bases and J by 0 bases, with 19 bases between them. The CDR3 covers 17 residues. The CDR3 spells CASRRTSKGGSTDTQYF. Written as DNA, the CDR3 is TGTGCCAGCAGGCGCACCTCCAAGGGCGGGAGCACAGATACGCAGTATTTT.

The chain employs TRBV15 and TRBJ1-2; 12 bases match TRBD1. The CDR3 has 15 amino acids. The germline V gene encodes CDR1 LNHNV and CDR2 YYDKDF (reference sequence). V lost 5 bases to trimming and J lost 4 bases; unmatched junction nucleotides: 5. The CDR3 region has the DNA TGTGCCACCAGCGAAGGGACAGGGGGCGGCTATGGCTACACCTTC. It is translated as CATSEGTGGGYGYTF.